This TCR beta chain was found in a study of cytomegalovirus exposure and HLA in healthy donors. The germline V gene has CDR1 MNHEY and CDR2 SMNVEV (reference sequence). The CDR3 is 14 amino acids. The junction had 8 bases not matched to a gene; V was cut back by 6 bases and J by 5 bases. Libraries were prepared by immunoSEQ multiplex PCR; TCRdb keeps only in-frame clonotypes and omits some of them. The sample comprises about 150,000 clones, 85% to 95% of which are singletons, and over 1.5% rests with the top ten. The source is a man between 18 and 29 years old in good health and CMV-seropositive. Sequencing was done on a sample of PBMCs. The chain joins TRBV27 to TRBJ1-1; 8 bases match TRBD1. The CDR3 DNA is TGTGCCAGCAGCCCAGGGGGCCCGACTACTGAAGCTTTCTTT. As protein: CASSPGGPTTEAFF.